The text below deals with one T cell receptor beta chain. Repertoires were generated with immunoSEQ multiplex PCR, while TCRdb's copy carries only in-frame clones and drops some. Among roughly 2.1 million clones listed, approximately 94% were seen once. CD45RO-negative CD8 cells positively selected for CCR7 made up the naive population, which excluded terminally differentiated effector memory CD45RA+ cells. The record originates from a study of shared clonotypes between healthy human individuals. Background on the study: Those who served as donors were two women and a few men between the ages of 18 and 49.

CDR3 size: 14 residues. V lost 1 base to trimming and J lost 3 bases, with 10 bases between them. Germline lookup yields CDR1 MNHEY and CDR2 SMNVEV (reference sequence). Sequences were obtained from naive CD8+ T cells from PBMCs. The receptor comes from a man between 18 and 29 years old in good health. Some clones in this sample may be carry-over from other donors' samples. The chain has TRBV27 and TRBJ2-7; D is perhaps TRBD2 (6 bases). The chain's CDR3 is CASSLYSGNYEQYF. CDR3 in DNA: TGTGCCAGCAGTTTATATAGCGGAAACTACGAGCAGTACTTC.